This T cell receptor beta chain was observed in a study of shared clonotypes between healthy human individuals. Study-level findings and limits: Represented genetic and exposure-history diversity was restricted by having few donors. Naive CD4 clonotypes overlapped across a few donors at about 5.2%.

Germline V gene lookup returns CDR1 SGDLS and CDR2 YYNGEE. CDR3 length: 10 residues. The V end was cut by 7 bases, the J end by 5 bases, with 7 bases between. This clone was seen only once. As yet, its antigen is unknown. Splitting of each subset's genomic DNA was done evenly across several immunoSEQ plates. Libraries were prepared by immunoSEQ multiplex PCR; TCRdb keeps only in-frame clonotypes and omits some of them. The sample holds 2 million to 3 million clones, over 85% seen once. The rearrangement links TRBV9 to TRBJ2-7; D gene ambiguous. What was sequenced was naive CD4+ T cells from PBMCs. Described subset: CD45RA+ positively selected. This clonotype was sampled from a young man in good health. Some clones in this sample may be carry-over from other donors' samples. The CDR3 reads CASLRNEQYF. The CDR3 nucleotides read TGTGCCAGCTTAAGGAACGAGCAGTACTTC. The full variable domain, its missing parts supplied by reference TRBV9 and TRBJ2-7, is DSGVTQTPKHLITATGQRVTLRCSPRSGDLSVYWYQQSLDQGLQFLIQYYNGEERAKGNILERFSAQQFPDLHSELNLSSLELGDSALYFCASLRNEQYFGPGTRLTVT.